This TCR beta chain comes out of a study of preoperative IRX-2 immunotherapy in early breast cancer. The treatment denotes: preoperative locoregional IRX-2 cytokine immunotherapy. Preoperative locoregional IRX-2 cytokine immunotherapy was tested in the phase Ib source study. This clone showed up just a few times. Data came from immunoSEQ multiplex PCR; TCRdb stores just in-frame clones and leaves some out. The table has 75,000 to 100,000 clones, roughly 89% seen once. V lost 0 bases and J 1 base, leaving 10 bases between the germline ends. The CDR3 contains 15 residues. Germline CDR1 SGHRS, CDR2 YFSETQ.

The chain uses TRBV5-1 and TRBJ1-1; D not resolved. This TCR was recovered from a human donor with breast cancer. Sequencing was performed on tumor tissue, taken after IRX-2 immunotherapy. CDR3 DNA sequence: TGCGCCAGCAGCTTGGACCGACCCGGGAACACTGAAGCTTTCTTT. Protein sequence: CASSLDRPGNTEAFF. Full variable domain (missing parts from reference TRBV5-1 and TRBJ1-1): KAGVTQTPRYLIKTRGQQVTLSCSPISGHRSVSWYQQTPGQGLQFLFEYFSETQRNKGNFPGRFSGRQFSNSRSEMNVSTLELGDSALYLCASSLDRPGNTEAFFGQGTRLTVV.